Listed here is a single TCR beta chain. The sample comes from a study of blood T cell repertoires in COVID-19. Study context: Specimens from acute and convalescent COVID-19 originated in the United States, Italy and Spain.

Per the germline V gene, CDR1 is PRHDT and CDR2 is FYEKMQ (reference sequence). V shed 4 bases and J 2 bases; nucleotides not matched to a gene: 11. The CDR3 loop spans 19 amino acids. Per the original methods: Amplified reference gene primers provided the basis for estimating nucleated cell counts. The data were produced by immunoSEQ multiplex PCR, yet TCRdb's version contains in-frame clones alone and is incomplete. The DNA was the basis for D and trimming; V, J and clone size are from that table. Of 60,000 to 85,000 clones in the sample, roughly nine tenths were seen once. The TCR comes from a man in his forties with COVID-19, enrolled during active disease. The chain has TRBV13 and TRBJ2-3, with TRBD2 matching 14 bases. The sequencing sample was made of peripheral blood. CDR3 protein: CASSYRLAGGKYSTDTQYF. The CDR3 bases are TGTGCCAGCAGCTACAGACTAGCGGGGGGGAAATACTCCACAGATACGCAGTATTTT.